This is a list of T cell receptor beta chains from one sample in a study of T cells in Graves' hyperthyroidism and ophthalmopathy. TCRdb fed the multiplex PCR reads into MiXCR, producing one record per CDR3 protein. Of a few hundred thousand distinct CDR3 sequences in the sample, 15% to 20% are singletons; the top ten hold about 3.5%. Sequenced input: blood. The receptors shown here come from a middle-aged woman with Graves' ophthalmopathy. Each CDR3 is given with its conserved first and last residue. The order of the fields is D gene, V gene, J gene, clone size, CDR3 protein, CDR3 DNA. The D gene is left open where the match is weak. The size field is filled for only some rows; it gives once, few, many or a size class.

-	TRBV28	TRBJ2-1	many	CASSLYPDNEQFF	TGTGCCAGCAGTTTATACCCCGACAATGAGCAGTTCTTC
-	TRBV12-3/TRBV12-4	TRBJ2-7	many	CASSQRSTNGYEQYF	TGTGCCAGCAGCCAAAGGTCCACCAATGGGTACGAGCAGTACTTC
-	TRBV28	TRBJ2-7	-	CASTRGPHEYEQYF	TGTGCCAGCACACGGGGGCCGCATGAATACGAGCAGTACTTC
-	TRBV20-1	TRBJ2-1	-	CSARAVARYEQFF	TGCAGTGCTAGAGCAGTAGCGCGATATGAGCAGTTCTTC
TRBD2	TRBV6-1	TRBJ2-1	-	CASSEAGGGAFNEQFF	TGTGCCAGCAGTGAAGCTGGCGGGGGGGCCTTCAATGAGCAGTTCTTC
TRBD2	TRBV11-2	TRBJ2-2	-	CASSLAGGYHTGELFF	TGTGCCAGCAGCTTAGCGGGGGGATACCACACCGGGGAGCTGTTTTTT
-	TRBV11-3	TRBJ2-1	many	CASSLRGSGGNEQFF	TGTGCCAGCAGCCTGAGAGGAAGTGGGGGTAATGAGCAGTTCTTC
-	TRBV10-3	TRBJ1-1	many	CATGLEGGNTEAFF	TGTGCCACGGGGTTAGAGGGAGGGAACACTGAAGCTTTCTTT
TRBD2	TRBV12-3/TRBV12-4	TRBJ2-1	once	CASSVSGGGYNEQFF	TGTGCCAGCAGTGTGAGCGGGGGAGGCTACAATGAGCAGTTCTTC
-	TRBV20-1	TRBJ1-5	-	CSVRRDTNQPQHF	TGCAGTGTTCGCCGGGACACCAATCAGCCCCAGCATTTT
-	TRBV28	TRBJ1-1	few	CASSPPGGLNTEAFF	TGTGCCAGCAGTCCTCCCGGGGGTCTGAACACTGAAGCTTTCTTT
-	TRBV3-1	TRBJ2-7	many	CASSQGTAEQYF	TGTGCCAGCAGCCAAGGGACAGCCGAGCAGTACTTC
-	TRBV19	TRBJ2-4	-	CASSMRLSGAAIAKNIQYF	TGTGCCAGTAGCATGCGCCTTTCAGGGGCAGCAATAGCCAAAAACATTCAGTACTTC
-	TRBV7-9	TRBJ2-5	many	CASSLSGELQETQYF	TGTGCCAGCAGCTTATCGGGGGAATTACAAGAGACCCAGTACTTC
TRBD1	TRBV19	TRBJ2-1	-	CASSMSGTGGRNEQFF	TGTGCCAGTAGTATGTCCGGGACAGGGGGCCGGAATGAGCAGTTCTTC
TRBD1	TRBV28	TRBJ2-1	many	CASSPNSRQGKGNEQFF	TGTGCCAGCAGTCCCAACTCCCGACAGGGCAAGGGCAATGAGCAGTTCTTC
-	TRBV7-9	TRBJ1-5	many	CASSLVGGQPNQPQHF	TGTGCCAGCAGCTTAGTAGGCGGACAGCCAAATCAGCCCCAGCATTTT
-	TRBV12-3/TRBV12-4	TRBJ1-6	many	CASSLAGDRDSPLHF	TGTGCCAGCAGTTTAGCGGGGGACCGGGATTCACCCCTCCACTTT
-	TRBV27	TRBJ1-5	many	CASSLGRPQHF	TGTGCCAGCAGTCTTGGGAGGCCCCAGCATTTT
-	TRBV20-1	TRBJ2-6	few	CSAREGAAPGANVLTF	TGCAGTGCTAGAGAGGGGGCAGCCCCTGGGGCCAACGTCCTGACTTTC
-	TRBV2	TRBJ2-1	many	CASSEGGRDGQFF	TGTGCCAGCAGTGAAGGGGGACGAGACGGGCAGTTCTTC
-	TRBV13	TRBJ1-3	many	CASSLPGSGNTIYF	TGTGCCAGCAGCTTACCAGGGTCCGGAAACACCATATATTTT
TRBD1	TRBV19	TRBJ2-2	few	CASSGTGRIGELFF	TGTGCCAGTAGTGGGACAGGGAGGATAGGGGAGCTGTTTTTT
-	TRBV25-1	TRBJ2-1	-	CASSTGSNEQFF	TGTGCCAGCAGTACGGGGTCCAATGAGCAGTTCTTC
-	TRBV5-6	TRBJ2-4	few	CASSLDAGANYNIQYF	TGTGCCAGCAGCTTGGATGCTGGGGCGAACTACAACATTCAGTACTTC
-	TRBV7-6	TRBJ2-3	-	CASSSILRDTQYF	TGTGCCAGCAGCTCCATTCTGAGGGATACGCAGTATTTT
TRBD1	TRBV19	TRBJ2-5	-	CASSIGQGPETQYF	TGTGCCAGTAGTATCGGACAGGGTCCGGAGACCCAGTACTTC
-	TRBV15	TRBJ1-5	few	CATRVAVTSNQPQHF	TGTGCCACTAGAGTAGCCGTGACTAGCAATCAGCCCCAGCATTTT
TRBD2	TRBV9	TRBJ2-1	-	CASSVSGRLYNEQFF	TGTGCCAGCAGCGTTAGCGGGAGGCTCTACAATGAGCAGTTCTTC
TRBD1	TRBV11-3	TRBJ2-1	many	CASSWGRGQSEQFF	TGTGCCAGCAGCTGGGGCAGGGGGCAAAGTGAGCAGTTCTTC
-	TRBV30	TRBJ2-7	many	CAWSVRPTNYEQYF	TGTGCCTGGAGTGTACGTCCAACCAACTACGAGCAGTACTTC
TRBD2	TRBV6-2/TRBV6-3	TRBJ2-1	many	CASSYPRGGSHNEQFF	TGTGCCAGCAGTTACCCTCGGGGGGGTTCACACAATGAGCAGTTCTTC
TRBD2	TRBV28	TRBJ2-5	-	CASSLWRLADSREETQYF	TGTGCCAGCAGTTTATGGAGGCTAGCGGACTCCAGGGAAGAGACCCAGTACTTC
TRBD2	TRBV7-3	TRBJ2-5	many	CASSFTSGGEETQYF	TGTGCCAGCAGCTTCACTAGCGGGGGGGAAGAGACCCAGTACTTC
-	TRBV5-1	TRBJ1-2	many	CASSLARDYGYTF	TGCGCCAGCAGCTTGGCTCGAGACTATGGCTACACCTTC
-	TRBV12-3/TRBV12-4	TRBJ2-2	many	CASNGFANTGELFF	TGTGCCAGCAATGGCTTCGCGAACACCGGGGAGCTGTTTTTT
TRBD1	TRBV5-1	TRBJ2-3	-	CASSLDHLGGGTDTQYF	TGCGCCAGCAGCTTGGATCATTTAGGGGGCGGCACAGATACGCAGTATTTT
-	TRBV30	TRBJ2-7	many	CAWSPPWGFHEQYF	TGTGCCTGGAGTCCGCCCTGGGGGTTCCACGAGCAGTACTTC
TRBD2	TRBV10-1	TRBJ2-1	-	CASSGSGGNEQFF	TGCGCCAGCAGTGGAAGCGGGGGCAATGAGCAGTTCTTC
-	TRBV5-1	TRBJ2-7	few	CASSLTPHIPVDEQYF	TGCGCCAGCAGCTTGACCCCACATATCCCCGTAGACGAGCAGTACTTC
-	TRBV28	TRBJ1-3	many	CASSFRPFGSGNTIYF	TGTGCCAGCAGTTTTAGGCCCTTTGGCTCTGGAAACACCATATATTTT
TRBD2	TRBV6-1	TRBJ2-1	many	CASSRGGPRNEQFF	TGTGCCAGTTCGCGGGGGGGCCCCCGCAATGAGCAGTTCTTC
TRBD1	TRBV7-9	TRBJ2-1	few	CASSRTGTGNYNEQFF	TGTGCCAGCAGCCGTACCGGGACAGGGAACTACAATGAGCAGTTCTTC
-	TRBV19	TRBJ1-5	-	CASSIWALREPQHF	TGTGCCAGTAGTATCTGGGCCCTTCGGGAGCCCCAGCATTTT
TRBD2	TRBV7-2	TRBJ2-4	-	CASSPGLAGVLTKNIQYF	TGTGCCAGCAGCCCGGGACTAGCGGGAGTTTTGACCAAAAACATTCAGTACTTC
TRBD2	TRBV3-1	TRBJ2-1	many	CASSQAGLAGGNEQFF	TGTGCCAGCAGCCAAGCCGGACTAGCGGGGGGAAATGAGCAGTTCTTC
TRBD2	TRBV6-1	TRBJ2-5	many	CASISGLAGDQETQYF	TGTGCCAGCATTTCGGGACTAGCGGGGGACCAAGAGACCCAGTACTTC
-	TRBV2	TRBJ1-1	-	CASSPRGKGTEAFF	TGTGCCAGCAGTCCCCGTGGTAAAGGGACTGAAGCTTTCTTT